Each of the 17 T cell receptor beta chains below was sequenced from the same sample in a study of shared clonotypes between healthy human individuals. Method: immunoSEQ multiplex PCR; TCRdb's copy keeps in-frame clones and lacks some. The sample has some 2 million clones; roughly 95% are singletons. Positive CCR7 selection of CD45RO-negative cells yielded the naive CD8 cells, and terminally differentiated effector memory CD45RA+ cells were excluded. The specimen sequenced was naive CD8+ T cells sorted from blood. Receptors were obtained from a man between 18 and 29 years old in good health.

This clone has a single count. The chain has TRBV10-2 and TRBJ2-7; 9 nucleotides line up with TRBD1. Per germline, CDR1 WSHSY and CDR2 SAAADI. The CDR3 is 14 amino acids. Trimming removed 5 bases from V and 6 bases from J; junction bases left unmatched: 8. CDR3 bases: TGCGCCAGCAGTCGGAAAGAGACAGGGGGCGAGCAGTACTTC. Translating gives CASSRKETGGEQYF.

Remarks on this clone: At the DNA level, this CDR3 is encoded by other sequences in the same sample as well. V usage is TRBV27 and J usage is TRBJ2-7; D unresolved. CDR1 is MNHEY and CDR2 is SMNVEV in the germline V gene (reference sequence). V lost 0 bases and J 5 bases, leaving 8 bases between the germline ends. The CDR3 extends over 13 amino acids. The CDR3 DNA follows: TGTGCCAGCAGTTTATCAGCTGGAAACGAGCAGTACTTC. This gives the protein CASSLSAGNEQYF.

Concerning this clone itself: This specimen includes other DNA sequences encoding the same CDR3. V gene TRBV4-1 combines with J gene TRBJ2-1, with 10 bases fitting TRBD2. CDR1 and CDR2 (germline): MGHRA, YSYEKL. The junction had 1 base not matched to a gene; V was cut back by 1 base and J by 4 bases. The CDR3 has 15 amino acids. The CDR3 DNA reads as TGCGCCAGCAGCCAAGCTAGCGGGGGTTACAATGAGCAGTTCTTC. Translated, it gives CASSQASGGYNEQFF.

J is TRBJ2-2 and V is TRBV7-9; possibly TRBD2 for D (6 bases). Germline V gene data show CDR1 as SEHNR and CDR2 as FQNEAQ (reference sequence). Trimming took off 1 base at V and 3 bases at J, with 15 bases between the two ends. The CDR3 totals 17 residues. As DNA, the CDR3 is TGTGCCAGCAGCTTAGAACGTGGAGGGGTACACACCGGGGAGCTGTTTTTT. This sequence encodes CASSLERGGVHTGELFF.

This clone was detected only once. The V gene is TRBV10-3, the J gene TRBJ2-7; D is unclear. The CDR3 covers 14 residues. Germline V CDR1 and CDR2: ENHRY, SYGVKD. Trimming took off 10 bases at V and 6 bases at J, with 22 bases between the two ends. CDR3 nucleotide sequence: TGTGCCACTAGTGACCAGAAAGTCCTCTCCGAGCAGTACTTC. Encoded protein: CATSDQKVLSEQYF.

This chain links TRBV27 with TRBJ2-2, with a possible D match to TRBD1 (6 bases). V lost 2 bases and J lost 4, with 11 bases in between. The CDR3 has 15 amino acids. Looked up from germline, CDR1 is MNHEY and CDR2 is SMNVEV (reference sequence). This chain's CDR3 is CASSLATGFTGELFF. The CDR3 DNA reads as TGTGCCAGCAGTTTAGCTACAGGGTTCACCGGGGAGCTGTTTTTT.

This CDR3 is CASSVSPRSDEQYF. The CDR3 DNA sequence: TGCGCCAGCAGCGTTTCTCCCCGTAGCGACGAGCAGTACTTC. The rearrangement uses TRBV4-1 and TRBJ2-7; maybe TRBD2 (5 bases). Germline assignment: CDR1 MGHRA and CDR2 YSYEKL. V lost 5 bases, J lost 5 bases, and 16 bases lay in between. This CDR3 contains 14 residues.

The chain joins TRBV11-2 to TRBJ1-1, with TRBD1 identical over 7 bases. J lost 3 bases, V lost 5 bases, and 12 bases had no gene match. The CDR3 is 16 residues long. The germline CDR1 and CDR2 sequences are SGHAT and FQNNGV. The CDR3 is CASSVGKGAGDTEAFF. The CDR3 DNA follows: TGTGCCAGCAGCGTGGGGAAGGGGGCAGGCGACACTGAAGCTTTCTTT.

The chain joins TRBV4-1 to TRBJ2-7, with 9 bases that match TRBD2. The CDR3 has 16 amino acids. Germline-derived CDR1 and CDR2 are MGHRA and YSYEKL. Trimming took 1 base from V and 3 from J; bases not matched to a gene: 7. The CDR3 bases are TGCGCCAGCAGCCAAGTAGGTGGGACTAGCCTCTACGAGCAGTACTTC. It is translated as CASSQVGGTSLYEQYF.

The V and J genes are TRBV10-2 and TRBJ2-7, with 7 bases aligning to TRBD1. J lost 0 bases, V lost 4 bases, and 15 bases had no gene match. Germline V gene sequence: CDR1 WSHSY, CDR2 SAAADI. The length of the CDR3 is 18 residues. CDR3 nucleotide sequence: TGCGCCAGCAGTGCACGAAAAGGACAGGAGACCAGCTCCTACGAGCAGTACTTC. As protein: CASSARKGQETSSYEQYF.

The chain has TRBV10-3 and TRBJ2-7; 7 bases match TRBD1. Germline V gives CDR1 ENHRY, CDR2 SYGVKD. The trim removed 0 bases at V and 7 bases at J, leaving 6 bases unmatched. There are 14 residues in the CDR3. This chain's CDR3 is CAISESGTVGEQYF. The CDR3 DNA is TGTGCCATCAGTGAGTCGGGGACAGTTGGGGAGCAGTACTTC.

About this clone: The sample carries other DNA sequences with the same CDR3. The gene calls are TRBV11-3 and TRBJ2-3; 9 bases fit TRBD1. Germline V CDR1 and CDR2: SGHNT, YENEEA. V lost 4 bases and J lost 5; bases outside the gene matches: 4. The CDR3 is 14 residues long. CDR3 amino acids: CASSSGQGLDTQYF. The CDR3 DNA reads TGTGCCAGCAGCTCGGGACAGGGCCTAGATACGCAGTATTTT.

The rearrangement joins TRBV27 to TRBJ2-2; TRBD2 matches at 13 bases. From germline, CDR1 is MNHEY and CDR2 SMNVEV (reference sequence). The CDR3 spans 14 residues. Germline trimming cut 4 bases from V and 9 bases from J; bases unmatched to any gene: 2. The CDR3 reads CASSWGLAGWELFF. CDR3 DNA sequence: TGTGCCAGCAGTTGGGGACTAGCGGGGTGGGAGCTGTTTTTT.

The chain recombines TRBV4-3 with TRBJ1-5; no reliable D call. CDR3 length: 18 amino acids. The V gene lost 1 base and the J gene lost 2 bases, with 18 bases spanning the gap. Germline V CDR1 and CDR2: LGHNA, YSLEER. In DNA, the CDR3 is TGCGCCAGCAGCCAAGTATGGCAGGAGGGCACTGGCAATCAGCCCCAGCATTTT. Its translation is CASSQVWQEGTGNQPQHF.

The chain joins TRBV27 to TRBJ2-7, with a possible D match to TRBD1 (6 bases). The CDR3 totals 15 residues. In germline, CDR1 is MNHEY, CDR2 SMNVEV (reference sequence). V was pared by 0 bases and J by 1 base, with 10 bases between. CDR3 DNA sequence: TGTGCCAGCAGTTTATCGAACACAGGGTCCTACGAGCAGTACTTC. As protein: CASSLSNTGSYEQYF.

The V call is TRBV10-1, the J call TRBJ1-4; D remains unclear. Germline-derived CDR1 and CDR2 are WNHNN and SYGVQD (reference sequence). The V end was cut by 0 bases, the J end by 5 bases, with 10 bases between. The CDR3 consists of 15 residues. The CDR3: CASSESLPENEKLFF. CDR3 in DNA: TGCGCCAGCAGTGAGTCATTGCCAGAAAATGAAAAACTGTTTTTT.

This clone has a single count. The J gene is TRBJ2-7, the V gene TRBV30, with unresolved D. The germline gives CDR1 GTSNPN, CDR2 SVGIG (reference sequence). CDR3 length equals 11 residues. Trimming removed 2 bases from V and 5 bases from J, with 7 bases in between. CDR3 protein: CAWSQSDEQYF. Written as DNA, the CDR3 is TGTGCCTGGAGTCAAAGTGACGAGCAGTACTTC. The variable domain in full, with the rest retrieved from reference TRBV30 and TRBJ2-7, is SQTIHQWPATLVQPVGSPLSLECTVEGTSNPNLYWYRQAAGRGLQLLFYSVGIGQISSEVPQNLSASRPQDRQFILSSKKLLLSDSGFYLCAWSQSDEQYFGPGTRLTVT.